This is a list of T cell receptor beta chains from one sample in a study of regulatory T cells in long-lasting Graves disease. TCRdb analysed the multiplex PCR reads with MiXCR anew, one entry per CDR3 protein. The data contain about 220,000 distinct CDR3 sequences, about 19% of them singletons. In addition, the sample was reused for a study of T cells in Graves' hyperthyroidism and ophthalmopathy.

Source: peripheral blood mononuclear cells (PBMCs), taken at new diagnosis, from a patient treated with antithyroid drugs. These receptors were taken from a woman under 40 with Graves disease. The CDR3 runs from the conserved cysteine through the conserved F or W. A D gene is named only where the DNA matches it firmly. Clone size is shown for a subset of rows, as once, few, many or a class of expanded clone.

D gene,J gene,V gene,clone size,CDR3 DNA,CDR3 protein
NA,TRBJ1-1,TRBV19,many,TGTGCCAGTAGCGGGGGGGGACCCTGGGGCACTGAAGCTTTCTTT,CASSGGGPWGTEAFF
TRBD2,TRBJ2-1,TRBV4-1,NA,TGCGCCAGCAGCCAAGATATCCGGGAGGGCTACAATGAGCAGTTCTTC,CASSQDIREGYNEQFF
NA,TRBJ2-5,TRBV3-1,many,TGTGCCAGCAGCCCCGAGAGCGTGGAGACCCAGTACTTC,CASSPESVETQYF
NA,TRBJ1-2,TRBV20-1,many,TGCAGTGCTAGAGGGCGGAGGGGAGACTATGGCTACACCTTC,CSARGRRGDYGYTF
NA,TRBJ2-7,TRBV11-2,many,TGTGCCAGCAGCTTAGCGGCAGGATACTACGAGCAGTACTTC,CASSLAAGYYEQYF
NA,TRBJ1-4,TRBV5-6,NA,TGTGCCAGCAGCTTGGCCGGCAGGGAGAGCGAAAAACTGTTTTTT,CASSLAGRESEKLFF
NA,TRBJ1-4,TRBV7-8,many,TGTGCCAGCAGCGGAGAGTGGAGACCAACTAATGAAAAACTGTTTTTT,CASSGEWRPTNEKLFF
TRBD2,TRBJ2-3,TRBV28,many,TGTGCCAGCAGTTTACTTTCGGGGAGGGTGGAAGATACGCAGTATTTT,CASSLLSGRVEDTQYF
NA,TRBJ1-3,TRBV7-3,many,TGTGCCAGCAGCTTAGGGACGGCTGGAAACACCATATATTTT,CASSLGTAGNTIYF
NA,TRBJ2-7,TRBV6-2/TRBV6-3,few,TGTGCCAGCAGTTACTCAAGGGACTACGAGCAGTACTTC,CASSYSRDYEQYF
NA,TRBJ2-5,TRBV11-1,many,TGTGCCAGCAGCTCCGGGATAGAAGAGACCCAGTACTTC,CASSSGIEETQYF
TRBD1,TRBJ2-7,TRBV5-1,many,TGCGCCAGCAGCTTAGGAGACAGGGGGCGCGTCCGCGAGCAGTACTTC,CASSLGDRGRVREQYF
TRBD1,TRBJ1-4,TRBV6-2/TRBV6-3,NA,TGTGCCAGCAGGAGGACAGGGGGTAGTAATGAAAAACTGTTTTTT,CASRRTGGSNEKLFF
TRBD1,TRBJ2-1,TRBV19,many,TGTGCCAGTAGTATTCCGGGACAGGGGAGTAATGAGCAGTTCTTC,CASSIPGQGSNEQFF
NA,TRBJ1-3,TRBV25-1,many,TGTGCCAGCAGTGAACTCGATGGATACACCATATATTTT,CASSELDGYTIYF
NA,TRBJ1-5,TRBV30,few,TGTGCCTGGAGTTTCACGCAGGGAAATCAGCCCCAGCATTTT,CAWSFTQGNQPQHF
TRBD1,TRBJ1-5,TRBV6-1,many,TGTGCCAGCAGTGGGGACAGGGGATTCAGTCAGCCCCAGCATTTT,CASSGDRGFSQPQHF
TRBD2,TRBJ2-1,TRBV7-2,many,TGTGCCAGCAGTTCACTAGCGGGAGGGCCTACTGAGCAGTTCTTC,CASSSLAGGPTEQFF
TRBD1,TRBJ2-1,TRBV7-8,many,TGTGCCAGCAGCTTTCTCGGACAGGGTCTCGATGAGCAGTTCTTC,CASSFLGQGLDEQFF
NA,TRBJ1-2,TRBV2,NA,TGTGCCAACAAAGTGAACTATGGCTACACCTTC,CANKVNYGYTF
NA,TRBJ1-1,TRBV4-2,few,TGTGCCAGCAGCCAAGATGGTGCAGGGTGGGGAACTGAAGCTTTCTTT,CASSQDGAGWGTEAFF
NA,TRBJ1-2,TRBV30,many,TGTGCCTGGAGTGTACGAGGTCTGGCTAACTATGGCTACACCTTC,CAWSVRGLANYGYTF
NA,TRBJ2-3,TRBV12-3/TRBV12-4,many,TGTGCCAGCAGTTTACAGGGAATGAGCACAGATACGCAGTATTTT,CASSLQGMSTDTQYF
NA,TRBJ2-7,TRBV27,many,TGTGCCAGCAGTTTTACTAGGGAAGCCAAGTACTTC,CASSFTREAKYF
TRBD1,TRBJ1-5,TRBV6-1,many,TGTGCCAGCAGCTCAGGGGGAGGCAGCAATCAGCCCCAGCATTTT,CASSSGGGSNQPQHF
NA,TRBJ1-5,TRBV15,many,TGTGCCACCAGCAGAGATATGGGCGCAGGTCAGCCCCAGCATTTT,CATSRDMGAGQPQHF
TRBD2,TRBJ2-3,TRBV12-3/TRBV12-4,many,TGTGCCAGCAGTTTCGGAAGCGGGAGAGGCAGCACAGATACGCAGTATTTT,CASSFGSGRGSTDTQYF
NA,TRBJ2-2,TRBV30,many,TGTGCCTGGAGTATCCGGTCGAACACCGGGGAGCTGTTTTTT,CAWSIRSNTGELFF
NA,TRBJ2-1,TRBV19,NA,TGTGCCAGTAGTAGGCGGGTTGAGGGCCCCTACAATGAGCAGTTCTTC,CASSRRVEGPYNEQFF